What follows are 9 T cell receptor beta chains derived from one specimen sequenced in a study of Ad26.COV2.S vaccination and SARS-CoV-2 variants. Sequencing used immunoSEQ multiplex PCR; TCRdb keeps in-frame clones, though not all of them. The top ten clones hold around 4.2% of a sample with 350,000 to 500,000 clones, roughly 88% of them seen once. This sample's treatment: roughly 19 received Ad26.COV2.S at low or high dose, single or two shots; 5 received placebo; per-sample allocation not given. At day 63 after the first vaccine or placebo injection, samples were drawn. The sequenced sample was peripheral blood, obtained in a trial of Ad26.COV2.S vaccine versus placebo. Receptors originate from a person between 18 and 65 years old who received the Ad26.COV2.S COVID-19 vaccine or a placebo.

This chain joins TRBV6-2 or TRBV6-3 and TRBJ2-1; 9 bases fit TRBD2. CDR3 length: 17 residues. Germline CDR1 is MNHEY and CDR2 is SVGEGT. V gave up 2 bases and J gave up 8 bases; unmatched junction bases: 13. The CDR3 DNA reads TGTGCCAGCAGTTACACCGGGGTTGCGGGAGGGCAGGATGAGCAGTTCTTC. Protein product: CASSYTGVAGGQDEQFF.

The chain couples TRBV6-5 to TRBJ2-1, with D unresolved. Germline values: CDR1 MNHEY, CDR2 SVGAGI. Trimming left V 5 bases short and J 4 bases short, with 9 bases between. This CDR3 spans 13 amino acids. The CDR3 DNA reads TGTGCCAGCAGTATGACTCGATACAATGAGCAGTTCTTC. It is translated as CASSMTRYNEQFF.

V and J are TRBV4-3 and TRBJ2-3, with a tentative D call TRBD1 (5 bases). Per the germline V gene, CDR1 is LGHNA and CDR2 is YSLEER. The V end lost 0 bases, the J end lost 2 bases, and 18 bases lay between the germline ends. The CDR3 consists of 18 residues. This chain's CDR3 is CASSQDHLRGVDTDTQYF. For the CDR3, the DNA is TGCGCCAGCAGCCAAGATCATTTAAGGGGTGTTGACACAGATACGCAGTATTTT.

CDR3 coding DNA: TGCGCCAGCAGCTTGGCCCTAGCGGGAACCACAGATACGCAGTATTTT. Its protein is CASSLALAGTTDTQYF. The rearrangement uses TRBV5-1 and TRBJ2-3; 9 bases align to TRBD2. The germline V gene has CDR1 SGHRS and CDR2 YFSETQ. V was pared by 0 bases and J by 2 bases, with 4 bases of the junction left unmatched. The CDR3 has 16 amino acids.

The chain uses TRBV7-9 and TRBJ2-3; D is perhaps TRBD1 or TRBD2 (5 bases each). This CDR3 has 16 residues. Germline V lookup: CDR1 SEHNR, CDR2 FQNEAQ (reference sequence). V lost 3 bases and J 2 bases, leaving 15 bases between the germline ends. This CDR3 reads CASSFPRDGNTDTQYF. CDR3 nucleotides: TGTGCCAGCAGCTTTCCCCGGGACGGAAACACAGATACGCAGTATTTT.

The CDR3 loop is CASRGTGRSYEQYF. For the CDR3, the DNA is TGTGCCAGCAGAGGGACAGGGCGTTCTTACGAGCAGTACTTC. This sequence joins TRBV5-6 and TRBJ2-7, with 9 bases identical to TRBD1. From germline, CDR1 is SGHDT and CDR2 YYEEEE. J gave up 4 bases and V 5 bases, and 7 bases lay outside the gene matches. CDR3 size: 14 residues.

The chain has TRBV9 and TRBJ2-5, with 10 positions matching TRBD1. V lost 0 bases to trimming and J lost 5 bases; unmatched junction nucleotides: 4. Germline CDR1 is SGDLS and CDR2 is YYNGEE. This CDR3 is 15 amino acids long. The chain's CDR3 is CASSVVGTGDETQYF. CDR3 in DNA: TGTGCCAGCAGCGTAGTCGGGACAGGGGACGAGACCCAGTACTTC.

CDR3 in amino acids: CASSYGGYNEQFF. The CDR3 bases are TGTGCCAGCAGCTATGGAGGGTACAATGAGCAGTTCTTC. The V call is TRBV7-6, the J call TRBJ2-1, with TRBD2 as a possible D gene (6 bases). The ends were cut back, 4 bases at V and 4 bases at J, with 8 bases in the middle. The germline V gene encodes CDR1 SGHVS and CDR2 FNYEAQ. The CDR3 runs 13 residues.

The CDR3 here is CASSPDAGRNEQFF. CDR3 coding DNA: TGCGCCAGCAGCCCCGACGCGGGTCGGAATGAGCAGTTCTTC. The J gene is TRBJ2-1, the V gene TRBV5-1; tentative D call: TRBD2 (5 bases). In germline, CDR1 is SGHRS, CDR2 YFSETQ. CDR3 size: 14 residues. V shed 4 bases and J shed 7 bases, with 15 bases lying between them.